This entry lists 4 T cell receptor beta chains sequenced from one sample in a study of blood T cell repertoires in COVID-19. Some clones are missing from TCRdb's copy, which holds only in-frame ones; the method was immunoSEQ multiplex PCR. The table has some 230,000 clones, around 83% seen once. The sequencing sample was made of peripheral blood. Receptor source: an elderly woman with COVID-19, enrolled during active disease.

This chain connects TRBV6-1 to TRBJ1-6; perhaps TRBD1 as D (6 bases). V lost 6 bases and J lost 7, with 16 bases in between. CDR1 is MNHNS and CDR2 is SASEGT in the germline V gene. The CDR3 extends over 15 amino acids. As DNA, the CDR3 is TGTGCCAGCAGCCGAAACAGTGGGGGCAATTCACCCCTCCACTTT. It translates to CASSRNSGGNSPLHF.

V and J are TRBV6-4 and TRBJ1-2; 9 bases are a match to TRBD1. CDR1 MRHNA and CDR2 SNTAGT come from the germline V gene. Trimming removed 6 bases from V and 8 bases from J; junction bases left unmatched: 7. The CDR3 totals 13 residues. In DNA form, the CDR3 reads TGTGCCAGCAGAGGGGACAGGGTGGAAGGCTACACCTTC. As protein: CASRGDRVEGYTF.

J is TRBJ1-5 and V is TRBV9, with a weak D call TRBD1 (5 bases). The V end was cut by 3 bases, the J end by 5 bases, with 12 bases between. Germline assignment: CDR1 SGDLS and CDR2 YYNGEE. The CDR3 contains 14 residues. CDR3 region: CASSDGTAYQPQHF. The CDR3 coding sequence is TGTGCCAGCAGCGACGGGACTGCTTATCAGCCCCAGCATTTT.

J is TRBJ2-3 and V is TRBV6-2 or TRBV6-3, with 7 bases identical to TRBD2. Germline V CDR1 and CDR2: MNHEY, SVGEGT. The CDR3 has 18 residues. V lost 6 bases and J lost 0; bases outside the gene matches: 15. CDR3 DNA: TGTGCCAGCAGCCGGGGTCTGACGGGAGGTTCGAGCACAGATACGCAGTATTTT. This codes for CASSRGLTGGSSTDTQYF.